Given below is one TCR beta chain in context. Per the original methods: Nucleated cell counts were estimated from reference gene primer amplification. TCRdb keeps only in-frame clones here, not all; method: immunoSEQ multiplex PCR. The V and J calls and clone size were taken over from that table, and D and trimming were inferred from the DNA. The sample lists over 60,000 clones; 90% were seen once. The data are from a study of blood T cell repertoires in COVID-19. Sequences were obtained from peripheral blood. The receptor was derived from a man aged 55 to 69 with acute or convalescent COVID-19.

Here the CDR3 DNA reads TGTGCCAGCAGTTTAGGGGCAGTTAATTCACCCCTCCACTTT. Translation: CASSLGAVNSPLHF. The V and J genes are TRBV27 and TRBJ1-6, with a weak D call TRBD1 (5 bases). Germline CDR1 and CDR2: MNHEY and SMNVEV (reference sequence). The CDR3 is 14 residues long. Trimming took off 2 bases at V and 6 bases at J, with 8 bases between the two ends.